Following are 6 T cell receptor beta chains from one sample sequenced in a study of monozygotic twins with cystic fibrosis (dated by TCRdb to the early 2020s). Library creation used the immunoSEQ multiplex PCR assay. The table was pulled from immuneACCESS by TCRdb, which kept in-frame rearrangements only. Such tables lose some clones; where checked, under half of the loss comes from unresolved V genes, and the rest has no known cause. Across this sample there are approximately 36,000 clones, with just over 90% seen only once. Less than 0.2% of the sample is held by the ten biggest clonotypes. The source material was blood. These receptors came from a boy between 2 and 15 years old with cystic fibrosis.

The chain combines TRBV19 with TRBJ2-7, with D possibly being TRBD1 (5 bases). Germline V gives CDR1 LNHDA, CDR2 SQIVND (reference sequence). Trimming removed 4 bases from V and 4 bases from J, with 8 bases in between. The CDR3 is 12 amino acids. The CDR3 is CASSTQGYEQYF. The CDR3 DNA reads as TGTGCCAGTAGTACTCAGGGATACGAGCAGTACTTC. The full variable domain, its missing parts supplied by reference TRBV19 and TRBJ2-7, is DGGITQSPKYLFRKEGQNVTLSCEQNLNHDAMYWYRQDPGQGLRLIYYSQIVNDFQKGDIAEGYSVSREKKESFPLTVTSAQKNPTAFYLCASSTQGYEQYFGPGTRLTVT.

This chain joins TRBV13 and TRBJ2-7, with 9 bases fitting TRBD1. The CDR3 contains 13 residues. Germline V gene lookup returns CDR1 PRHDT and CDR2 FYEKMQ (reference sequence). The V gene end was trimmed by 5 bases and the J gene end by 5 bases; junction bases not matched to a gene: 4. CDR3 nucleotide sequence: TGTGCCAGCAGCCGGACAGGGGTCGACGAGCAGTACTTC. Translating gives CASSRTGVDEQYF. Full variable domain (rest looked up from reference TRBV13 and TRBJ2-7): AAGVIQSPRHLIKEKRETATLKCYPIPRHDTVYWYQQGPGQDPQFLISFYEKMQSDKGSIPDRFSAQQFSDYHSELNMSSLELGDSALYFCASSRTGVDEQYFGPGTRLTVT.

This chain connects TRBV7-2 to TRBJ1-6, with D unresolved. The CDR3 is 15 amino acids. Germline V gene sequence: CDR1 SGHTA, CDR2 FQGNSA. Trimming removed 0 bases at V and 6 bases at J, with 9 bases between. CDR3 sequence: CASSLAAVLNSPLHF. In nucleotides, the CDR3 is TGTGCCAGCAGCTTAGCGGCGGTTCTTAATTCACCCCTCCACTTT. The full variable domain, its missing parts supplied by reference TRBV7-2 and TRBJ1-6, is GAGVSQSPSNKVTEKGKDVELRCDPISGHTALYWYRQSLGQGLEFLIYFQGNSAPDKSGLPSDRFSAERTGGSVSTLTIQRTQQEDSAVYLCASSLAAVLNSPLHFGNGTRLTVT.

This chain links TRBV19 with TRBJ1-2; TRBD1 aligns across 9 bases. Germline V gene data show CDR1 as LNHDA and CDR2 as SQIVND (reference sequence). V shed 3 bases, J shed 7 bases, and the junction held 6 bases outside the gene matches. The length of the CDR3 is 14 residues. The CDR3 spells CASSIDGTGFGYTF. CDR3 bases: TGTGCCAGTAGTATTGACGGGACAGGGTTTGGCTACACCTTC. The full variable domain, completed using reference TRBV19 and TRBJ1-2, is DGGITQSPKYLFRKEGQNVTLSCEQNLNHDAMYWYRQDPGQGLRLIYYSQIVNDFQKGDIAEGYSVSREKKESFPLTVTSAQKNPTAFYLCASSIDGTGFGYTFGSGTRLTVV.

This clone was seen once. The rearrangement joins TRBV18 to TRBJ2-5; no clear D. CDR3 size: 13 residues. Germline V gives CDR1 KGHSH, CDR2 LQKENI. V lost 2 bases and J lost 5, with 9 bases in between. CDR3 in DNA: TGTGCCAGCTCACCAGGCTCCCGTGAGACCCAGTACTTC. It specifies CASSPGSRETQYF.

The chain recombines TRBV6-5 with TRBJ1-1; D ambiguous. Trimming cost V 0 bases and J 6 bases, with 11 bases left between them. Germline-derived CDR1 and CDR2 are MNHEY and SVGAGI. The CDR3 runs to 14 residues. The CDR3 DNA follows: TGTGCCAGCAGTTACTCGAGAAGGTGGGCTGAAGCTTTCTTT. It translates to CASSYSRRWAEAFF.